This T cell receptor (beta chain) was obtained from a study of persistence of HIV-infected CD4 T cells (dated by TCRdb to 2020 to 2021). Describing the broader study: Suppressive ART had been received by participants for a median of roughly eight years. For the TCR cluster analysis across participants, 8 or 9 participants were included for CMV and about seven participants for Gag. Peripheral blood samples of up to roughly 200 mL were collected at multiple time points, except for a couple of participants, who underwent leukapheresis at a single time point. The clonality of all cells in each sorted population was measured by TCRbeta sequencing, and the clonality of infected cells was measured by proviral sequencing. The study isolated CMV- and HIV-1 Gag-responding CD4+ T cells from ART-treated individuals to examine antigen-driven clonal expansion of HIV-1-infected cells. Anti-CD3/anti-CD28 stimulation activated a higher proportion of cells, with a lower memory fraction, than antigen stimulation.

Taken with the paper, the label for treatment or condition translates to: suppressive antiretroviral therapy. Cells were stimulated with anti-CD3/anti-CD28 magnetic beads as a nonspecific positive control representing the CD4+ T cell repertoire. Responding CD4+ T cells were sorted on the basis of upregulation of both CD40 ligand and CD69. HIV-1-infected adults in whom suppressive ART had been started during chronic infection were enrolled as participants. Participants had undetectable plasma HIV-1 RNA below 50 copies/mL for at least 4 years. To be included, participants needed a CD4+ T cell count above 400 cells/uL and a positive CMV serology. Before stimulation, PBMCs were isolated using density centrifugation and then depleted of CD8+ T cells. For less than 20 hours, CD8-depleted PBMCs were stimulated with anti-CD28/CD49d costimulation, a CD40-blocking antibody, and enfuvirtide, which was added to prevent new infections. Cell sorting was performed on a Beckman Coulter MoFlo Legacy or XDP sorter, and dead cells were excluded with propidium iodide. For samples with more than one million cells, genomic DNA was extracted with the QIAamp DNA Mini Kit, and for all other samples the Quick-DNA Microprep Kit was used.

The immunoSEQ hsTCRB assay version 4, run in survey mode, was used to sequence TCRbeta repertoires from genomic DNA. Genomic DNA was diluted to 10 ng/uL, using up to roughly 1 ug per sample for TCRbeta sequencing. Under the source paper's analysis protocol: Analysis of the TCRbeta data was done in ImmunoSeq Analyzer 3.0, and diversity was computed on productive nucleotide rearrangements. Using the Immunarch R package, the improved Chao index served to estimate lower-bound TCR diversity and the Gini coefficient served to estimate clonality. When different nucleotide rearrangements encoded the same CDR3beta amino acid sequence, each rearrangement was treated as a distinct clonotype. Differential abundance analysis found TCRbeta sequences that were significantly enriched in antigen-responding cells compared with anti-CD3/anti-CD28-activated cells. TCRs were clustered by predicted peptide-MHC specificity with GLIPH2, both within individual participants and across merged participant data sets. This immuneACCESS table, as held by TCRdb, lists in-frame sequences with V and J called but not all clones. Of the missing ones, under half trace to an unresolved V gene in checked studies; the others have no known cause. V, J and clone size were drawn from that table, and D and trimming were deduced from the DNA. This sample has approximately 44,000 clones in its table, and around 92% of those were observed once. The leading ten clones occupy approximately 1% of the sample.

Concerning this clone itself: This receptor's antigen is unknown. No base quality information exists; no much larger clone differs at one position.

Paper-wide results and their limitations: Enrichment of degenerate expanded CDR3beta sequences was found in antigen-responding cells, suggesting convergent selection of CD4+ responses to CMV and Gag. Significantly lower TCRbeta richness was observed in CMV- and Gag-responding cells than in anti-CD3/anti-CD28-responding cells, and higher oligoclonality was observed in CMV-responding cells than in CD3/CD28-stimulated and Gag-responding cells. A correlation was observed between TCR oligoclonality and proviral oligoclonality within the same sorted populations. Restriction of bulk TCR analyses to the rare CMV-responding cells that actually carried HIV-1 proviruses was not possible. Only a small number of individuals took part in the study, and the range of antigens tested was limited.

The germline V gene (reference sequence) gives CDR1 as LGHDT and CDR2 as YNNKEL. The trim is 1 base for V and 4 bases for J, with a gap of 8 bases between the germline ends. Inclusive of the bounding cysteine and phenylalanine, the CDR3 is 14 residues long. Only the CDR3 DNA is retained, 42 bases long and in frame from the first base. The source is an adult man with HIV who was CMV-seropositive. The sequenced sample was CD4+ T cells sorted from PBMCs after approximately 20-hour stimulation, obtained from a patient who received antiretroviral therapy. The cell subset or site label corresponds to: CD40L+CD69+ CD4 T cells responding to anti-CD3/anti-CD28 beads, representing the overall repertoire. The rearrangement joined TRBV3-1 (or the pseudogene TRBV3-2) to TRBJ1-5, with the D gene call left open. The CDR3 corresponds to CASSQGRANQPQHF. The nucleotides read TGTGCCAGCAGCCAAGGGAGGGCGAATCAGCCCCAGCATTTT.